The 29 T cell receptor beta chains below were found in one sample sequenced in a study of identical twins. MiXCR, run by TCRdb on the 5' RACE reads, gives a single entry per CDR3 protein. Found here are 400,000 to 550,000 distinct CDR3 sequences, 14% of them singletons; the top ten hold approximately 0.98%. The same specimen was also included in a second study, on yellow fever vaccine responses in identical twins.

The sequenced sample consisted of CD4+ T cells sorted from blood. These receptors came from a young woman in good health.

This clonotype was detected many times. J is TRBJ2-2 and V is TRBV29-1; weak D call: TRBD2 (5 bases). Trimming left V 4 bases short and J 4 bases short, with 19 bases between. CDR3 length equals 16 residues. Per the germline V gene, CDR1 is SQVTM and CDR2 is ANQGSEA. DNA of the CDR3: TGCAGCGTTGCCCCAGCGGCCCTCCGGGGCACCGGGGAGCTGTTTTTT. It translates to CSVAPAALRGTGELFF.

This clonotype was detected many times. This rearrangement joins TRBV20-1 to TRBJ1-3, with D perhaps matching TRBD1 (5 bases). Trimming removed 1 base from V and 0 bases from J, with 13 bases in between. Germline V lookup: CDR1 DFQATT, CDR2 SNEGSKA (reference sequence). The CDR3 is 16 residues long. The DNA for the CDR3 is TGCAGTGCTAGAGCCCGGGGCAAGAGCTCTGGAAACACCATATATTTT. Protein sequence: CSARARGKSSGNTIYF.

The chain employs TRBV20-1 and TRBJ2-3; TRBD1 might be the D (5 bases). The CDR3 runs 15 residues. Germline loops: CDR1 DFQATT, CDR2 SNEGSKA (reference sequence). V dropped 3 bases and J dropped 5 bases, with 18 bases sitting between them. DNA for the CDR3: TGCAGTGCTAGGGACACAACTTTCGGCATAGATACGCAGTATTTT. Amino acids: CSARDTTFGIDTQYF.

A few counts support this clonotype. The genes are TRBV11-1 and TRBJ2-3; D is possibly TRBD1 or TRBD2 (6 bases each). The germline CDR1 and CDR2 sequences are SGHAT and FQDESV (reference sequence). The CDR3 is made up of 16 amino acids. Trimming pared 6 bases from V and 3 bases from J, leaving 19 bases between. The CDR3 loop is CASSRRGAGLTDTQYF. Here the CDR3 DNA reads TGTGCCAGCAGTAGGAGGGGGGCCGGGTTGACAGATACGCAGTATTTT.

The V gene is TRBV7-3, the J gene TRBJ2-1, with D hard to call. The CDR3 is made up of 14 amino acids. In germline, CDR1 is SGHTA, CDR2 FQGTGA. Trimming shortened V by 1 base and J by 8 bases, and 12 bases separated the two germline ends. The CDR3 region has the DNA TGTGCCAGCAGCTTAAATACAGCAGTACATGAGCAGTTCTTC. Amino acids: CASSLNTAVHEQFF.

The CDR3 DNA sequence: TGCACCAGCAGCCAAGGAGTGATGAATCAGCCCCAGCATTTT. Translation: CTSSQGVMNQPQHF. This chain connects TRBV1 to TRBJ1-5. TRBV1 is recorded as a pseudogene. The CDR3 sequence is 14 residues long.

This clonotype was counted at least ten times. This chain links TRBV4-1 with TRBJ2-7, with a possible D match to TRBD1 (5 bases). Germline V CDR1 and CDR2: MGHRA, YSYEKL. CDR3 length: 15 amino acids. V dropped 1 base and J dropped 2 bases, with 12 bases sitting between them. The CDR3 DNA is TGCGCCAGCAGCCAAGTCACAGGCGGAACCTACGAGCAGTACTTC. This codes for CASSQVTGGTYEQYF.

The sample holds many counts of this clonotype. The CDR3 nucleotides read TGCAGTGCTAGAGAGATTGCGGGTTACACTGAAGCTTTCTTT. This codes for CSAREIAGYTEAFF. This chain uses TRBV20-1 with TRBJ1-1; D is unresolved. Germline CDR1 reads DFQATT; CDR2 reads SNEGSKA (reference sequence). The CDR3 runs to 14 residues. Deletions cut 0 bases from V and 3 bases from J, with 11 bases between.

This chain links TRBV11-2 with TRBJ2-5; possibly TRBD2 for D (6 bases). Trimming took 7 bases from V and 4 from J, leaving 16 bases between them. Germline V CDR1 and CDR2: SGHAT, FQNNGV. This CDR3 has 14 amino acids. The CDR3, as DNA: TGTGCCAGCACTGCGGGATCTATGATAGAGACCCAGTACTTC. Translating it yields CASTAGSMIETQYF.

The chain has TRBV2 and TRBJ2-5; a weak D match, TRBD1 (6 bases). Trimming cost V 5 bases and J 5 bases, with 15 bases left between them. The germline gives CDR1 SNHLY, CDR2 FYNNEI. The length of the CDR3 is 14 residues. The CDR3 nucleotides read TGTGCCAGCAGTCCTGGACAGACCGGGGAGACCCAGTACTTC. It translates to CASSPGQTGETQYF.

This clonotype was observed a few times. The gene calls are TRBV6-2 or TRBV6-3 and TRBJ2-5; D remains unclear. Germline V gene sequence: CDR1 MNHEY, CDR2 SVGEGT. There are 11 residues in the CDR3. Trimming pared 5 bases from V and 2 bases from J, leaving 3 bases between. The CDR3: CASSKQETQYF. In DNA form, the CDR3 reads TGTGCCAGCAGTAAACAAGAGACCCAGTACTTC.

This clonotype has just a few counts. This chain uses TRBV4-3 with TRBJ2-3; D is ambiguous. The length of the CDR3 is 14 residues. CDR1 LGHNA and CDR2 YSLEER come from the germline V gene. The V and J ends lost 1 base and 4 bases respectively, with 9 bases between them. In nucleotides, the CDR3 is TGCGCCAGCAGCCAAGGTAGCCTCCCAGATACGCAGTATTTT. The encoded protein is CASSQGSLPDTQYF.

This sequence joins TRBV28 and TRBJ2-7; D may be TRBD2 (5 bases). CDR3 size: 15 residues. V shed 8 bases and J shed 6 bases, with 23 bases lying between them. Germline CDR1 reads MDHEN; CDR2 reads SYDVKM. The CDR3 loop reads CASQRPGYQEGEQYF. In DNA, the CDR3 is TGTGCCAGCCAACGTCCGGGGTATCAAGAGGGCGAGCAGTACTTC.

This chain connects TRBV3-1 to TRBJ2-3; D is possibly TRBD1 (5 bases). CDR1 and CDR2 from the germline V gene are LGHDT and YNNKEL (reference sequence). The CDR3 covers 16 residues. V lost 2 bases and J lost 1, with 13 bases in between. This chain's CDR3 is CASSQQGFGGTDTQYF. In nucleotides, the CDR3 is TGTGCCAGCAGCCAACAGGGATTTGGGGGCACAGATACGCAGTATTTT.

This clonotype was counted only a few times. This chain joins TRBV11-2 and TRBJ2-5; possible D gene TRBD1, 5 bases. With 3 bases removed from V and 4 bases from J, the gap between germline ends came to 9 bases. The CDR3 consists of 13 residues. Germline loops: CDR1 SGHAT, CDR2 FQNNGV. The CDR3 is CASSFDRGETQYF. The CDR3 DNA reads as TGTGCCAGCAGCTTCGACAGAGGAGAGACCCAGTACTTC.

V is TRBV20-1 and J is TRBJ2-1; 9 nucleotides align to TRBD2. V shed 0 bases, J shed 0 bases, and the junction held 6 bases outside the gene matches. Germline CDR1 reads DFQATT; CDR2 reads SNEGSKA (reference sequence). The CDR3 is 17 residues long. The CDR3 region has the DNA TGCAGTGCTAGAGATTCGGCGGGGGGGGCCTCCTACAATGAGCAGTTCTTC. This encodes CSARDSAGGASYNEQFF.

This chain uses TRBV7-6 with TRBJ2-5; 11 positions agree with TRBD2. The germline V gene has CDR1 SGHVS and CDR2 FNYEAQ. This CDR3 contains 15 residues. After removal of 5 bases from V and 2 bases from J, the junction contained 4 bases not matched to a gene. As DNA, the CDR3 is TGTGCCAGCAGCACCCCTAGCGGGGGGCAAGAGACCCAGTACTTC. The encoded protein is CASSTPSGGQETQYF.

A few counts support this clonotype. J is TRBJ2-1 and V is TRBV7-6; 8 nucleotides match TRBD1. V shed 5 bases, J shed 5 bases, and the junction held 5 bases outside the gene matches. The CDR3 runs 14 residues. CDR1 is SGHVS, CDR2 FNYEAQ, per germline. The CDR3 is CASSQGTGHNEQFF. DNA for the CDR3: TGTGCCAGCAGCCAAGGGACAGGCCACAATGAGCAGTTCTTC.

The genes are TRBV2 and TRBJ2-1; possibly TRBD1 or TRBD2 for D (6 bases each). Germline loops: CDR1 SNHLY, CDR2 FYNNEI. V lost 6 bases and J 10 bases, leaving 16 bases between the germline ends. The CDR3 is 13 amino acids. In DNA, the CDR3 is TGTGCCAGCAGGGAAACGGGGGCGTGGGAGCAGTTCTTC. This sequence encodes CASRETGAWEQFF.

This clonotype was observed a handful of times. This chain links TRBV25-1 with TRBJ2-1, with TRBD1 identical over 8 bases. The germline CDR1 and CDR2 sequences are MGHDK and SYGVNS. This CDR3 has 12 amino acids. The CDR3 region is CAGTGINNEQFF. CDR3 sequence (DNA): TGTGCGGGGACAGGAATTAACAATGAGCAGTTCTTC.

This clonotype was observed at least ten times. The CDR3 DNA reads TGTGCCATCAGTGCTATGGACAGGGCGAACACCGGGGAGCTGTTTTTT. Amino acids: CAISAMDRANTGELFF. The chain recombines TRBV10-3 with TRBJ2-2; TRBD1 matches 8 bases. Germline values: CDR1 ENHRY, CDR2 SYGVKD. The CDR3 contains 16 residues. With V trimmed by 4 bases and J by 0 bases, 4 bases remained unmatched.

V and J are TRBV12-3 or TRBV12-4 and TRBJ1-2; D uncertain. Trimming took 7 bases from V and 5 from J, leaving 17 bases between them. The CDR3 totals 14 residues. This CDR3 is CASTQTEGNYGYTF. The DNA of the CDR3 is TGTGCCAGCACTCAAACTGAGGGAAATTATGGCTACACCTTC.

The table lists this clonotype with many counts. The chain links TRBV3-1 to TRBJ2-3, with 7 bases fitting TRBD1. Unmatched junction bases numbered 6, after V lost 6 bases and J lost 6 bases. The V gene's germline CDR1 is LGHDT and CDR2 YNNKEL (reference sequence). This CDR3 region has 13 residues. The CDR3 DNA is TGTGCCAGCAGACCAGGGGGTACCGATACGCAGTATTTT. Residues: CASRPGGTDTQYF.

The V and J genes are TRBV14 and TRBJ1-1, with no clear D. V was shortened by 1 base and J by 10 bases, with 7 bases between the two germline ends. CDR1 is SGHDN, CDR2 FVKESK, per germline. The CDR3 extends over 11 amino acids. CDR3: CASSQGRGAFF. The CDR3 DNA is TGTGCCAGCAGCCAAGGAAGAGGAGCTTTCTTT.

The rearrangement links TRBV28 to TRBJ1-2; TRBD1 agrees at 7 bases. In germline, CDR1 is MDHEN, CDR2 SYDVKM. The CDR3 is 14 residues long. V shed 2 bases, J shed 10 bases, and the junction held 10 bases outside the gene matches. This chain's CDR3 is CASSLGTAGNYYTF. CDR3 nucleotide sequence: TGTGCCAGCAGTTTAGGGACAGCGGGAAACTACTACACCTTC.

The rearrangement links TRBV5-1 to TRBJ2-5, with 7 bases fitting TRBD1. Germline lookup yields CDR1 SGHRS and CDR2 YFSETQ. The CDR3 totals 16 residues. V shed 2 bases, J shed 4 bases, and the junction held 11 bases outside the gene matches. CDR3 sequence (DNA): TGCGCCAGCAGCTTTAACCAAAAGACAGGGCCAGAGACCCAGTACTTC. It translates to CASSFNQKTGPETQYF.

The chain joins TRBV7-8 to TRBJ2-1; 8 bases map to TRBD2. Germline V gives CDR1 SGHVS, CDR2 FQNEAQ. This CDR3 is built from 18 residues. V shed 0 bases, J shed 3 bases, and the junction held 10 bases outside the gene matches. Here the CDR3 reads CASSLARFSGANYNEQFF. The CDR3 DNA reads TGTGCCAGCAGCTTAGCACGGTTTAGCGGGGCCAACTACAATGAGCAGTTCTTC.

This clonotype was observed a handful of times. The V and J genes are TRBV11-2 and TRBJ2-7; no firm D call. Germline V CDR1 and CDR2: SGHAT, FQNNGV. The CDR3 is 14 amino acids. Trimming shortened V by 6 bases and J by 1 base, and 13 bases separated the two germline ends. The CDR3 region has the DNA TGTGCCAGCAGTTTCGGAGCTAAATCCTACGAGCAGTACTTC. It is translated as CASSFGAKSYEQYF. Variable domain in full (rest from reference TRBV11-2 and TRBJ2-7): EAGVAQSPRYKIIEKRQSVAFWCNPISGHATLYWYQQILGQGPKLLIQFQNNGVVDDSQLPKDRFSAERLKGVDSTLKIQPAKLEDSAVYLCASSFGAKSYEQYFGPGTRLTVT.

This clonotype was seen more than once but under ten times. The rearrangement uses TRBV7-9 and TRBJ1-2, with D unclear. The CDR3 runs to 13 residues. The germline V and J ends were trimmed by 4 bases and 5 bases, with 11 bases remaining between them. In germline, CDR1 is SEHNR, CDR2 FQNEAQ (reference sequence). The CDR3 region has the DNA TGTGCCAGCAGCTCCACGGACGGGTATGGCTACACCTTC. It codes for CASSSTDGYGYTF.